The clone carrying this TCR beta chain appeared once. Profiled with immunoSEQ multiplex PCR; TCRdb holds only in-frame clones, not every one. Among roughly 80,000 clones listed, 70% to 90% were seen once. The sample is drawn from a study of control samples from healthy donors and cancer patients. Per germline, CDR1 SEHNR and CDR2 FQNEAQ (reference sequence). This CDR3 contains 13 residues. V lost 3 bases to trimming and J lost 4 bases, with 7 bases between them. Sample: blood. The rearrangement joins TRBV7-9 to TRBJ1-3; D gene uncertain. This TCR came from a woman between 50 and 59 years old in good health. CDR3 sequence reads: CASSFSEGNTIYF. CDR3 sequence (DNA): TGTGCCAGCAGCTTCTCGGAAGGAAACACCATATATTTT.